This is a list of T cell receptor beta chains from one sample in a study of CD8 T cells in Susac syndrome. Each CDR3 protein is one row after TCRdb ran MiXCR on the immunoSEQ multiplex PCR reads. The top ten clones hold around 0.067% of a sample with about 250,000 distinct CDR3 sequences, 80% to 95% of them seen once. Sequenced input: CD4+ T cells from PBMCs. The receptors stem from a human donor with multiple sclerosis. Both conserved end residues are part of each CDR3. A D gene is named only where the DNA matches it firmly. The listing skips clone size in some rows; elsewhere it reads once, few, many or a size class.

D,J,size,length,V,CDR3,DNA
-,TRBJ2-5,-,11,TRBV30,CAWSVGEAQYF,TGTGCCTGGAGTGTCGGCGAGGCCCAGTACTTC
-,TRBJ2-7,-,13,TRBV23-1,CASSQSRAYEQYF,TGCGCCAGCAGTCAATCTAGGGCTTACGAGCAGTACTTC
-,TRBJ2-6,few,14,TRBV27,CASSLIAGANVLTF,TGTGCCAGCAGTTTAATTGCGGGGGCCAACGTCCTGACTTTC
TRBD1,TRBJ1-2,-,15,TRBV19,CASSIPDRGRFGYTF,TGTGCCAGTAGTATTCCGGACAGGGGGCGTTTTGGCTACACCTTC
-,TRBJ1-1,-,16,TRBV18,CASSPGGPGRNTEAFF,TGTGCCAGCTCACCAGGTGGGCCCGGGCGGAACACTGAAGCTTTCTTT
-,TRBJ2-3,-,15,TRBV7-3,CASSLGAGSPDTQYF,TGTGCCAGCAGCTTAGGGGCCGGGTCCCCAGATACGCAGTATTTT
-,TRBJ2-4,-,15,TRBV9,CASSVDPFSKNIQYF,TGTGCCAGCAGCGTAGACCCTTTCAGCAAAAACATTCAGTACTTC
-,TRBJ1-4,once,13,TRBV12-3/TRBV12-4,CDSLGRTNEKLFF,TGTGACAGCCTGGGGAGGACTAATGAAAAACTGTTTTTT
-,TRBJ1-1,once,15,TRBV3-1,CASSQDLARVAEAFF,TGTGCCAGCAGCCAAGATCTTGCCAGGGTGGCTGAAGCTTTCTTT
-,TRBJ1-1,-,12,TRBV29-1,CSVGQSDTEAFF,TGCAGCGTCGGACAGTCGGACACTGAAGCTTTCTTT
TRBD2,TRBJ2-5,-,16,TRBV5-1,CASSLFSSGQFETQYF,TGCGCCAGCAGCTTGTTTTCTAGCGGTCAATTTGAGACCCAGTACTTC
-,TRBJ2-3,-,14,TRBV29-1,CSVGGPLGTDTQYF,TGCAGCGTTGGCGGGCCGTTGGGCACAGATACGCAGTATTTT
-,TRBJ1-2,once,15,TRBV29-1,CSVEDRVSPNYGYTF,TGCAGCGTTGAAGACCGGGTATCCCCTAACTATGGCTACACCTTC
-,TRBJ2-1,-,12,TRBV11-3,CASTGDYNEQFF,TGTGCCAGCACGGGGGATTACAATGAGCAGTTCTTC
-,TRBJ2-6,-,15,TRBV5-6,CASSLRGFGANVLTF,TGTGCCAGCAGCTTACGTGGGTTTGGGGCCAACGTCCTGACTTTC
-,TRBJ1-2,-,14,TRBV6-5,CASSYSQGGYGYTF,TGTGCCAGCAGTTACTCGCAGGGCGGCTATGGCTACACCTTC
-,TRBJ1-1,-,15,TRBV20-1,CSAQRGAPVATEAFF,TGCAGTGCCCAGCGGGGGGCCCCCGTCGCCACTGAAGCTTTCTTT
-,TRBJ2-5,-,12,TRBV20-1,CSAHTGTETQYF,TGCAGTGCTCACACCGGGACCGAGACCCAGTACTTC
TRBD2,TRBJ2-3,-,16,TRBV20-1,CSARMGLAGRTDTQYF,TGCAGTGCTAGGATGGGACTAGCGGGGAGGACAGATACGCAGTATTTT
-,TRBJ1-5,-,14,TRBV5-8,CASSSETENQPQHF,TGTGCCAGCAGCTCTGAGACAGAAAATCAGCCCCAGCATTTT
TRBD1,TRBJ2-3,-,15,TRBV24-1,CATSGGQGPVDTQYF,TGTGCCACCAGTGGGGGACAGGGGCCGGTGGATACGCAGTATTTT
TRBD1,TRBJ1-1,-,14,TRBV18,CASSQTGGSTEAFF,TGTGCCAGCTCACAAACAGGGGGAAGCACTGAAGCTTTCTTT
-,TRBJ1-4,-,16,TRBV25-1,CASRRTAGQGGEKLFF,TGTGCCAGCAGACGCACTGCCGGGCAGGGTGGTGAAAAACTGTTTTTT
-,TRBJ1-1,-,15,TRBV20-1,CSARAHRSMNTEAFF,TGCAGTGCTAGAGCGCACAGGAGCATGAACACTGAAGCTTTCTTT
-,TRBJ2-7,-,16,TRBV5-1,CASSFGSGTVSYEQYF,TGCGCCAGCAGCTTTGGATCCGGGACGGTCTCCTACGAGCAGTACTTC
-,TRBJ2-1,once,14,TRBV6-4,CASGESNSYNEQFF,TGTGCCAGCGGGGAGAGTAACTCCTACAATGAGCAGTTCTTC
TRBD1,TRBJ1-3,-,16,TRBV13,CASSLGDRVTGNTIYF,TGTGCCAGCAGCTTAGGCGACAGGGTAACCGGAAACACCATATATTTT
TRBD1,TRBJ1-6,-,16,TRBV6-4,CASLDRESSYNSPLHF,TGTGCCAGCTTAGACAGGGAGAGCTCCTATAATTCACCCCTCCACTTT
TRBD1,TRBJ2-5,-,14,TRBV5-1,CASNLVRGQETQYF,TGCGCCAGCAACTTAGTCAGGGGGCAAGAGACCCAGTACTTC
-,TRBJ1-1,-,14,TRBV19,CASSKGLLAPEAFF,TGTGCCAGTTCCAAGGGTCTATTGGCACCTGAAGCTTTCTTT
TRBD1,TRBJ2-3,once,15,TRBV9,CASSVRTTGPDTQYF,TGTGCCAGCAGCGTAAGGACGACAGGGCCAGATACGCAGTATTTT
-,TRBJ2-5,once,14,TRBV10-3,CAIAKLQGTETQYF,TGTGCCATCGCTAAACTCCAGGGGACAGAGACCCAGTACTTC
-,TRBJ2-7,-,14,TRBV12-3/TRBV12-4,CASSLWGLPYEQYF,TGTGCCAGCAGCCTTTGGGGACTCCCCTACGAGCAGTACTTC
TRBD1,TRBJ2-7,-,12,TRBV20-1,CSATRTGGEQYF,TGCAGTGCTACGAGGACAGGGGGCGAGCAGTACTTC
TRBD2,TRBJ2-5,-,15,TRBV6-1,CASSLVTSGGETQYF,TGTGCCAGCAGCCTAGTTACTAGCGGGGGAGAGACCCAGTACTTC
-,TRBJ2-5,-,16,TRBV20-1,CSATRGGGRSVETQYF,TGCAGTGCGACCCGAGGGGGGGGGCGGTCCGTCGAGACCCAGTACTTC
TRBD2,TRBJ2-1,-,19,TRBV20-1,CSARDPAPLAALKQNEQFF,TGCAGTGCTAGAGATCCCGCCCCGCTAGCGGCCCTAAAGCAGAATGAGCAGTTCTTC
-,TRBJ1-2,-,13,TRBV4-1,CASSQAGDGRYTF,TGCGCCAGCAGCCAAGCGGGGGACGGCCGCTACACCTTC
-,TRBJ2-1,-,16,TRBV19,CASSPRSQGGYNEQFF,TGTGCCAGTAGTCCCCGGTCGCAGGGGGGTTACAATGAGCAGTTCTTC
TRBD2,TRBJ2-5,-,16,TRBV7-8,CASSLRLAGFQETQYF,TGTGCCAGCAGCTTAAGACTAGCGGGGTTCCAAGAGACCCAGTACTTC
-,TRBJ2-1,-,15,TRBV12-3/TRBV12-4,CASSLVGSPHNEQFF,TGTGCCAGCAGTTTAGTCGGGAGCCCCCACAATGAGCAGTTCTTC
-,TRBJ1-2,-,14,TRBV20-1,CSAYPENNNYGYTF,TGCAGTGCTTACCCGGAGAACAATAACTATGGCTACACCTTC
-,TRBJ1-5,-,14,TRBV20-1,CSARDLGARQPQHF,TGCAGTGCTAGAGACCTAGGGGCGAGGCAGCCCCAGCATTTT
-,TRBJ1-2,-,18,TRBV7-2,CASSLAAGELLPIYGYTF,TGTGCCAGCAGCTTAGCCGCGGGGGAACTCCTTCCTATCTATGGCTACACCTTC
-,TRBJ2-1,-,15,TRBV29-1,CSVSLGRVGYNEQFF,TGCAGCGTTTCCCTTGGTAGGGTAGGCTACAATGAGCAGTTCTTC
-,TRBJ1-1,-,13,TRBV30,CAWRGRMNTEAFF,TGTGCCTGGAGAGGCCGGATGAACACTGAAGCTTTCTTT
-,TRBJ1-5,-,13,TRBV14,CASSHDGNQPQHF,TGTGCCAGCAGCCACGACGGCAATCAGCCCCAGCATTTT
-,TRBJ2-3,-,13,TRBV29-1,CSVEDGGEDTQYF,TGCAGCGTTGAAGATGGAGGGGAAGATACGCAGTATTTT
-,TRBJ2-5,-,14,TRBV12-5,CASGSRAPAETQYF,TGTGCTAGTGGTTCCCGGGCCCCCGCGGAGACCCAGTACTTC
TRBD2,TRBJ2-1,-,15,TRBV3-1,CASSQVAGTPGEQFF,TGTGCCAGCAGCCAAGTAGCGGGGACCCCCGGGGAGCAGTTCTTC
-,TRBJ2-4,once,19,TRBV4-1,CASSPQGFGPITAKNIQYF,TGCGCCAGCAGTCCCCAGGGTTTTGGACCAATTACAGCCAAAAACATTCAGTACTTC
TRBD1,TRBJ1-1,-,17,TRBV5-1,CASSLDGTGGMNTEAFF,TGCGCCAGCAGCTTGGACGGGACAGGGGGGATGAACACTGAAGCTTTCTTT
TRBD2,TRBJ2-7,once,15,TRBV7-8,CASSFKRGLDYEQYF,TGTGCCAGCAGCTTTAAGCGGGGGCTCGACTACGAGCAGTACTTC
-,TRBJ1-1,few,11,TRBV19,CASSWDREAFF,TGTGCCAGTAGTTGGGACCGTGAAGCTTTCTTT
-,TRBJ1-5,-,11,TRBV20-1,CSADRRQPQHF,TGCAGTGCTGATCGAAGGCAGCCCCAGCATTTT
TRBD1,TRBJ1-2,-,16,TRBV12-3/TRBV12-4,CASSPLTGGSRDGYTF,TGTGCCAGCAGTCCCCTGACAGGGGGGAGCCGGGATGGCTACACCTTC
-,TRBJ1-1,few,12,TRBV12-3/TRBV12-4,CASSLGPTEAFF,TGTGCCAGCAGTTTGGGACCCACTGAAGCTTTCTTT
TRBD1,TRBJ1-2,-,16,TRBV20-1,CSAQPRTGDSNYGYTF,TGCAGTGCTCAACCCCGGACAGGGGATAGTAACTATGGCTACACCTTC
-,TRBJ2-1,once,19,TRBV11-2,CASSLLVTPGHDIYNEQFF,TGTGCCAGCAGCTTACTTGTTACACCGGGACACGATATCTACAATGAGCAGTTCTTC